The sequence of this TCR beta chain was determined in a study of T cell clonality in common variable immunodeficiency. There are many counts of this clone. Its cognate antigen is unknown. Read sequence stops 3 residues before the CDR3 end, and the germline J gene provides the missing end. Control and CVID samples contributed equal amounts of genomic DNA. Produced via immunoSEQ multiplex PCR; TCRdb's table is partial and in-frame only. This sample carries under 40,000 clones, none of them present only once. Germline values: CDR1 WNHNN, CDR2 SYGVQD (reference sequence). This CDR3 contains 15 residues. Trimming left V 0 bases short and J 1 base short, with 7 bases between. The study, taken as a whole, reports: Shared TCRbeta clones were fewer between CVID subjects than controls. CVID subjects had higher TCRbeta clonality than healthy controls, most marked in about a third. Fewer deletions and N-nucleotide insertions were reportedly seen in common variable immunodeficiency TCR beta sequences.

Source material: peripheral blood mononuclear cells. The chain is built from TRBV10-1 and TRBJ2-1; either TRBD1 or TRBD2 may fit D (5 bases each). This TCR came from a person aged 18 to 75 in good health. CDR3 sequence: CASSESRGSYNEQFF. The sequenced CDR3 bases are TGCGCCAGCAGTGAGTCGAGGGGATCCTACAATGAG.